The clone carrying this TCR beta chain was observed at least ten times. The data originate from a study of T cells in Graves' hyperthyroidism and ophthalmopathy. Study-wide background: Before any treatment, at initial diagnosis, peripheral blood was collected.

Source material for PBMCs was less than 12 ml fresh peripheral blood. Germline lookup yields CDR1 SGHKS and CDR2 YYEKEE (reference sequence). The V gene lost 7 bases and the J gene lost 2 bases, with 15 bases spanning the gap. This CDR3 region has 14 residues. Authors of the study amplified TCR beta CDR3 regions from RNA transcripts. An initial round of RT-PCR targeting the TCR CDR3 relied on the HTBI primer set. TCRdb processed the multiplex PCR reads anew with MiXCR; each CDR3 protein has one entry. The sample includes 500,000 or so distinct CDR3 sequences, 17% of them seen just once. The rearrangement joins TRBV5-5 to TRBJ1-2; TRBD1 is a possible D gene (6 bases). The sequencing input was blood. The TCR originated in a woman aged 18-35 years with Graves' ophthalmopathy. The CDR3 is CASSGQTANYGYTF. The CDR3 DNA sequence: TGTGCCAGCTCCGGACAGACAGCAAACTATGGCTACACCTTC.